Listed below are T cell receptor beta chains from one sample, sequenced in a study of blood T cell repertoires in COVID-19. Assay: immunoSEQ multiplex PCR; the TCRdb copy retains only in-frame clones and omits some. Altogether tens of thousands of clones are present, 87% being singletons, with the ten largest covering roughly 4.5%. Sequencing input: peripheral blood. These receptors were collected from a man between 60 and 75 years old with COVID-19, enrolled during active disease. Each CDR3 is given without its conserved first and last residue. A D gene is named only where the DNA matches it firmly.

D gene	V gene	J gene	CDR3 protein
-	TRBV5-6	TRBJ1-5	ASSFGFRNQPQH
TRBD2	TRBV7-7	TRBJ2-7	ASSPGTSGSRYEQY
-	TRBV13	TRBJ1-1	ASSLDGGDTEAF
-	TRBV9	TRBJ1-1	ASSVGEDGEAF
-	TRBV7-8	TRBJ1-5	ASSSGRASQPQH
-	TRBV4-1	TRBJ1-2	ASSQAGIRGYT
TRBD2	TRBV10-3	TRBJ2-3	AIRDSGMLEDTQY
-	TRBV30	TRBJ2-2	AWMTDLNTGELF
TRBD2	TRBV3-1/TRBV3-2	TRBJ2-7	ASSQRLAGGEQY
-	TRBV9	TRBJ1-1	ASSPRGQGNTEAF
-	TRBV24-1	TRBJ1-5	ATSEGGKGNQPQH
TRBD1	TRBV4-3	TRBJ1-2	ASSQDYRGGYGYT
TRBD1	TRBV6-5	TRBJ1-2	ASSQTGTDYT
-	TRBV7-3	TRBJ2-5	ASSPPGRAMVETQY
-	TRBV29-1	TRBJ1-1	SVDARQVMNTEAF
-	TRBV6-4	TRBJ2-5	ASGGLVETQY
TRBD1	TRBV18	TRBJ2-7	ASSPGTATYEQY
-	TRBV5-1	TRBJ1-3	ASSLATGSGNTIY
-	TRBV6-5	TRBJ1-2	ASSYDQGGYGYT
-	TRBV29-1	TRBJ2-6	RVGGAGSHSGANVLT
TRBD1	TRBV28	TRBJ1-4	ASSLALTGVANEKLF
-	TRBV28	TRBJ1-2	ASSLLSGYGYT
TRBD1	TRBV27	TRBJ2-6	ASSPRQGPTSGANVLT
TRBD1	TRBV2	TRBJ1-2	ASSPDRGQNYGYT
-	TRBV5-5	TRBJ2-7	ASSLGEVYEQY
-	TRBV28	TRBJ1-4	ASSLGGGSNEKLF
-	TRBV19	TRBJ2-3	ASSPTPGVPGDTQY
-	TRBV15	TRBJ2-1	ATSRDRLERDNEQF
-	TRBV21-1	TRBJ2-1	ASRCLQF
-	TRBV2	TRBJ1-5	ASAAEGPQH
-	TRBV9	TRBJ2-5	ASSVGTTTQETQY
-	TRBV6-5	TRBJ1-3	ASSPGFSGNTIY
TRBD2	TRBV11-1	TRBJ2-5	ASVSGRRGETQY
-	TRBV14	TRBJ2-3	ASSQDGGTDTQY
-	TRBV28	TRBJ2-6	ASSSLDWQGPSGGANVLT
TRBD1	TRBV10-3	TRBJ1-4	ATSGTGGDKSGLNEKLF
TRBD1	TRBV29-1	TRBJ1-6	SAGTGNSPLH
TRBD1	TRBV28	TRBJ2-5	ASSVPGQGTQETQY
TRBD1	TRBV18	TRBJ1-5	ASSPDRTNQPQH
-	TRBV3-1/TRBV3-2	TRBJ1-2	ASSPSKQGRGYT
-	TRBV7-6	TRBJ1-4	ASSGAEGEKLF
TRBD1	TRBV24-1	TRBJ2-3	ATSDLWDTGTATDTQY
TRBD2	TRBV18	TRBJ2-2	ASSPTSGYNTGELF
-	TRBV20-1	TRBJ1-1	SAPMNTEAF
TRBD1	TRBV6-4	TRBJ1-2	ASTPEAGGYGYT
TRBD1	TRBV28	TRBJ1-2	ASSPTGGDGYT
-	TRBV6-1	TRBJ1-4	ASSELSGQTEKLF
TRBD1	TRBV2	TRBJ1-2	ASSRRRQGNYGYT
TRBD1	TRBV7-8	TRBJ1-4	ASSPGQGTNEKLF
-	TRBV3-1/TRBV3-2	TRBJ2-7	ASSQGRDGNKQY
-	TRBV28	TRBJ1-5	ASSFGGTGQPQH
TRBD2	TRBV6-5	TRBJ2-7	ASSLTGTSGYEQY
-	TRBV4-3	TRBJ2-5	ASSQGTGQETQY
-	TRBV30	TRBJ1-1	AFGRGMNTEAF
TRBD2	TRBV6-5	TRBJ2-5	ASSPGLNQETQY
-	TRBV2	TRBJ2-1	ASSARGEQF
TRBD1	TRBV5-1	TRBJ2-1	ASSSPGQGAIFSYNEQF